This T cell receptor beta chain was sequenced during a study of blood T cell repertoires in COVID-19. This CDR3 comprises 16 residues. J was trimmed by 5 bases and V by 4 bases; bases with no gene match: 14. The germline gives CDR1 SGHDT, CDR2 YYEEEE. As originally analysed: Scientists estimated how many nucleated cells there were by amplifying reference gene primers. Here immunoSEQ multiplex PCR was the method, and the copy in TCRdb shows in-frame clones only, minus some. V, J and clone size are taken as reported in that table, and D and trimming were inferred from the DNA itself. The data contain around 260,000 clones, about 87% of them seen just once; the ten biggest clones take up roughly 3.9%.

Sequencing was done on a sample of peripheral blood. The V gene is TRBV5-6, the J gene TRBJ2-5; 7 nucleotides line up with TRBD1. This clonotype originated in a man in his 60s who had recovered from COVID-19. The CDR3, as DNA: TGTGCCAGCAGCCCAGCGACAGGGAAAATCGGGGAGACCCAGTACTTC. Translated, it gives CASSPATGKIGETQYF. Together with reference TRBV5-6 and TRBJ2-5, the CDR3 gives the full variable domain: DAGVTQSPTHLIKTRGQQVTLRCSPKSGHDTVSWYQQALGQGPQFIFQYYEEEERQRGNFPDRFSGHQFPNYSSELNVNALLLGDSALYLCASSPATGKIGETQYFGPGTRLLVL.